These 24 T cell receptor beta chains originate from one sample sequenced in a study of technical replicates of blood from a handful of donors. Assay used: immunoSEQ multiplex PCR; TCRdb lists only in-frame clones, some missing. The sample has 75,000 to 95,000 clones, around 94% seen once. Sequencing input: T cells isolated from PBMCs. The receptors stem from a human donor in good health.

CDR3 sequence reads: CASSTGTGAHEQYF. CDR3 nucleotide sequence: TGCGCCAGCAGCACCGGGACAGGGGCCCACGAGCAGTACTTC. The chain carries TRBV4-1 and TRBJ2-7, with 10 bases that match TRBD1. V was pared by 5 bases and J by 5 bases, with 6 bases of the junction left unmatched. This CDR3 is built from 14 residues. Germline V gene sequence: CDR1 MGHRA, CDR2 YSYEKL.

The chain has TRBV4-1 and TRBJ1-1; D ambiguous. The V and J ends lost 2 bases and 1 base respectively, with 11 bases between them. The CDR3 is 15 amino acids. CDR1 is MGHRA, CDR2 YSYEKL, per germline. CDR3 protein: CASSQLAGTNTEAFF. The CDR3 nucleotides read TGCGCCAGCAGCCAATTAGCGGGCACGAACACTGAAGCTTTCTTT.

This rearrangement joins TRBV29-1 to TRBJ1-2; tentative D call: TRBD1 (6 bases). Germline CDR1 SQVTM, CDR2 ANQGSEA. CDR3 length: 14 amino acids. The V end lost 0 bases, the J end lost 5 bases, and 13 bases lay between the germline ends. The CDR3 DNA reads TGCAGCGTTGAAGAATGGGGGCTGGGGTATGGCTACACCTTC. Protein: CSVEEWGLGYGYTF.

J is TRBJ1-2 and V is TRBV5-6; tentative D call: TRBD1 (6 bases). V was trimmed by 4 bases and J by 4 bases, leaving 11 bases between them. The CDR3 extends over 13 amino acids. Germline V gene data show CDR1 as SGHDT and CDR2 as YYEEEE. CDR3 DNA sequence: TGTGCCAGCAGCCAGGACAGCGTCTATGGCTACACCTTC. Translated: CASSQDSVYGYTF.

Written as DNA, the CDR3 is TGTGCCAGCAGCCAGTTTAGGACAGGTAGCAATGAGCAGTTCTTC. It codes for CASSQFRTGSNEQFF. This sequence joins TRBV14 and TRBJ2-1; 7 bases map to TRBD1. CDR1 and CDR2 from the germline V gene are SGHDN and FVKESK. There are 15 residues in the CDR3. The V segment lost 3 bases and the J segment 6 bases; nucleotides outside the gene matches: 8.

V gene TRBV5-1 combines with J gene TRBJ2-7; TRBD2 aligns across 7 bases. The trim removed 4 bases at V and 0 bases at J, leaving 7 bases unmatched. In germline, CDR1 is SGHRS, CDR2 YFSETQ. CDR3 length equals 15 residues. The CDR3 bases are TGCGCCAGCAGCAAAAGAGCGGGAAACTCCTACGAGCAGTACTTC. As protein: CASSKRAGNSYEQYF.

The chain is built from TRBV7-9 and TRBJ2-7, with 8 positions matching TRBD2. Trimming took 2 bases from V and 3 from J; bases not matched to a gene: 9. The CDR3 contains 16 residues. From germline, CDR1 is SEHNR and CDR2 FQNEAQ (reference sequence). CDR3 DNA sequence: TGTGCCAGCAGCTTACATAAGCGGGAGCTTGACTACGAGCAGTACTTC. The encoded protein is CASSLHKRELDYEQYF.

The rearrangement uses TRBV6-5 and TRBJ1-3; 8 bases line up with TRBD1. The germline V gene has CDR1 MNHEY and CDR2 SVGAGI. The ends lost 8 bases at V and 0 bases at J; junction bases unmatched: 3. The CDR3 is 14 amino acids. As DNA, the CDR3 is TGTGCCAGCGGGACAGGTCCCTCTGGAAACACCATATATTTT. Its translation: CASGTGPSGNTIYF.

This rearrangement joins TRBV6-1 to TRBJ1-1; D gene uncertain. The CDR3 covers 12 residues. Germline V CDR1 and CDR2: MNHNS, SASEGT. The V gene lost 2 bases and the J gene lost 4 bases, with 5 bases spanning the gap. CDR3 sequence (DNA): TGTGCCAGCAGTGAACTGAGCACTGAAGCTTTCTTT. Its protein is CASSELSTEAFF.

The genes are TRBV10-3 and TRBJ1-1; the D is unclear. Germline loops: CDR1 ENHRY, CDR2 SYGVKD. Trimming took off 6 bases at V and 6 bases at J, with 5 bases between the two ends. This CDR3 comprises 10 residues. CDR3 region: CAIRRPEAFF. The DNA of the CDR3 is TGTGCCATCAGGCGTCCTGAAGCTTTCTTT.

The chain joins TRBV28 to TRBJ2-3, with D perhaps matching TRBD2 (5 bases). Germline CDR1 and CDR2: MDHEN and SYDVKM. V was clipped by 5 bases and J by 3 bases, with 18 bases between them. CDR3 length: 16 residues. The chain's CDR3 is CASSLDLRQATDTQYF. DNA for the CDR3: TGTGCCAGCAGTCTGGACTTGCGTCAGGCTACAGATACGCAGTATTTT.

The chain has TRBV28 and TRBJ2-7; the match to TRBD2 covers 7 bases. The CDR3 spans 16 residues. Germline assignment: CDR1 MDHEN and CDR2 SYDVKM. V lost 5 bases, J lost 3 bases, and 13 bases stayed unmatched. In DNA, the CDR3 is TGTGCCAGCAGTCTCCCAATAGGCTCGGGGGGCTACGAGCAGTACTTC. Protein product: CASSLPIGSGGYEQYF.

This chain uses TRBV28 with TRBJ2-7, with D tentatively TRBD1 (6 bases). The length of the CDR3 is 14 residues. V lost 6 bases to trimming and J lost 2 bases, with 14 bases between them. Looked up from germline, CDR1 is MDHEN and CDR2 is SYDVKM. The CDR3 DNA reads TGTGCCAGCAGAGTGACAGGTTTTACCTACGAGCAGTACTTC. Translated: CASRVTGFTYEQYF.

The chain combines TRBV19 with TRBJ2-6; D remains ambiguous. The CDR3 is made up of 15 amino acids. Germline loops: CDR1 LNHDA, CDR2 SQIVND (reference sequence). Trimming stripped 3 bases from V and 0 bases from J, with 6 bases between. CDR3 sequence (DNA): TGTGCCAGTAGTATTGGCAGCTCTGGGGCCAACGTCCTGACTTTC. Translation: CASSIGSSGANVLTF.

The chain joins TRBV6-5 to TRBJ2-3; TRBD1 agrees at 7 bases. The CDR3 sequence is 11 residues long. V lost 6 bases, J lost 7 bases, and 1 base stayed unmatched. Germline V gene sequence: CDR1 MNHEY, CDR2 SVGAGI. Written as DNA, the CDR3 is TGTGCCAGCAGAGGGGGCCATACGCAGTATTTT. Residues: CASRGGHTQYF.

The V gene is TRBV5-4, the J gene TRBJ2-1; 12 bases agree with TRBD2. The germline gives CDR1 SGHNT, CDR2 YYREEE (reference sequence). This CDR3 is 17 amino acids long. V gave up 1 base and J gave up 7 bases; unmatched junction bases: 9. DNA of the CDR3: TGTGCCAGCAGCTTGTCCCTACTAGCGGGAGGCTCAAATGAGCAGTTCTTC. Its translation: CASSLSLLAGGSNEQFF.

This chain uses TRBV18 with TRBJ2-7; tentatively, D is TRBD2 (5 bases). Per the germline V gene, CDR1 is KGHSH and CDR2 is LQKENI. The V end lost 2 bases, the J end lost 3 bases, and 11 bases lay between the germline ends. The CDR3 extends over 14 amino acids. CDR3 protein: CASSPSGLLYEQYF. The CDR3 DNA sequence: TGTGCCAGCTCACCATCAGGACTCCTCTACGAGCAGTACTTC. The whole variable domain, remainder taken from reference TRBV18 and TRBJ2-7, is NAGVMQNPRHLVRRRGQEARLRCSPMKGHSHVYWYRQLPEEGLKFMVYLQKENIIDESGMPKERFSAEFPKEGPSILRIQQVVRGDSAAYFCASSPSGLLYEQYFGPGTRLTVT.

This chain joins TRBV7-3 and TRBJ2-1, with 7 bases fitting TRBD2. CDR1 and CDR2 from the germline V gene are SGHTA and FQGTGA. With V trimmed by 0 bases and J by 0 bases, 2 bases remained unmatched. The CDR3 is 16 amino acids. CDR3 in DNA: TGTGCCAGCAGCTTAACCGGCGGGAGCTCCTACAATGAGCAGTTCTTC. Amino acids: CASSLTGGSSYNEQFF.

Only one count was recorded for this clone. The V gene is TRBV25-1, the J gene TRBJ2-1; the D gene is possibly TRBD2 (6 bases). Germline CDR1 and CDR2: MGHDK and SYGVNS. The CDR3 has 16 amino acids. The V gene lost 4 bases and the J gene lost 0 bases, with 13 bases spanning the gap. The CDR3 DNA is TGTGCCAGCAGTGTCTCAGCGGGCCACTCCTACAATGAGCAGTTCTTC. Protein: CASSVSAGHSYNEQFF.

This chain links TRBV28 with TRBJ2-3; tentative D call: TRBD1 (7 bases). The CDR3 has 12 amino acids. Germline V CDR1 and CDR2: MDHEN, SYDVKM. The V end was cut by 8 bases, the J end by 7 bases, with 13 bases between. Here the CDR3 DNA reads TGTGCCAGCCAGGGGGGCTTGAATACGCAGTATTTT. Translated: CASQGGLNTQYF. Variable domain in full (rest from reference TRBV28 and TRBJ2-3): DVKVTQSSRYLVKRTGEKVFLECVQDMDHENMFWYRQDPGLGLRLIYFSYDVKMKEKGDIPEGYSVSREKKERFSLILESASTNQTSMYLCASQGGLNTQYFGPGTRLTVL.

The chain uses TRBV6-5 and TRBJ2-7; D ambiguous. The CDR3 length is 14 residues. In germline, CDR1 is MNHEY, CDR2 SVGAGI. V was clipped by 0 bases and J by 6 bases, with 12 bases between them. Here the CDR3 reads CASSYSPKRSEQYF. CDR3 sequence (DNA): TGTGCCAGCAGTTACTCGCCCAAAAGGAGCGAGCAGTACTTC.

In its sample, this clone was seen once. This chain connects TRBV7-9 to TRBJ2-5, with D maybe TRBD2 (6 bases). Germline loops: CDR1 SEHNR, CDR2 FQNEAQ (reference sequence). This CDR3 comprises 14 residues. Trimming took 5 bases from V and 4 from J, leaving 14 bases between them. The CDR3 here is CASSRPGVGETQYF. The CDR3 bases are TGTGCCAGCAGCCGGCCGGGGGTAGGAGAGACCCAGTACTTC.

The genes are TRBV9 and TRBJ2-2; D remains unclear. Between the trimmed V and J ends, which lost 4 bases and 2 bases, there was a span of 9 bases. CDR1 and CDR2 from the germline V gene are SGDLS and YYNGEE. The CDR3 sequence is 14 residues long. The DNA of the CDR3 is TGTGCCAGCAGCAACTCCTATAACACCGGGGAGCTGTTTTTT. Its translation: CASSNSYNTGELFF. The complete variable domain, with remaining parts taken from reference TRBV9 and TRBJ2-2, reads DSGVTQTPKHLITATGQRVTLRCSPRSGDLSVYWYQQSLDQGLQFLIQYYNGEERAKGNILERFSAQQFPDLHSELNLSSLELGDSALYFCASSNSYNTGELFFGEGSRLTVL.

V usage is TRBV4-1 and J usage is TRBJ2-7, with TRBD2 matching over 14 bases. V was pared by 2 bases and J by 9 bases, with 6 bases of the junction left unmatched. The CDR3 has 15 residues. Germline loops: CDR1 MGHRA, CDR2 YSYEKL. The CDR3 spells CASSQPGLAGARQYF. The CDR3 DNA reads as TGCGCCAGCAGCCAACCGGGACTAGCGGGAGCTAGGCAGTACTTC.